These 7 T cell receptor beta chains were all obtained from the same sample, sequenced in a study of CD8 T cells in Susac syndrome. With random hexamers, 0.5 to 1 ug RNA was reverse transcribed. Via MiXCR, TCRdb re-called the immunoSEQ multiplex PCR reads, giving one row per CDR3 protein. The repertoire holds some 260,000 distinct CDR3 sequences, with just under 95% as singletons. Sequenced: CD4+ T cells from PBMCs. The receptors derive from a human donor with multiple sclerosis.

The rearrangement uses TRBV10-3 and TRBJ2-3; D remains ambiguous. This CDR3 comprises 14 residues. Germline V gene lookup returns CDR1 ENHRY and CDR2 SYGVKD. V was clipped by 3 bases and J by 3 bases, with 10 bases between them. Here the CDR3 reads CAISDPRRTDTQYF. The CDR3 DNA reads TGTGCCATCAGTGACCCAAGAAGAACAGATACGCAGTATTTT.

The chain employs TRBV18 and TRBJ2-1; D may correspond to TRBD1 or TRBD2 (7 bases each). CDR3 length: 15 amino acids. The V gene's germline CDR1 is KGHSH and CDR2 LQKENI. Trimming shortened V by 6 bases and J by 7 bases, and 19 bases separated the two germline ends. CDR3 in DNA: TGTGCCAGCTCTACCGGCCAGGGGGGGGTGAATGAGCAGTTCTTC. This codes for CASSTGQGGVNEQFF.

The chain has TRBV29-1 and TRBJ2-1; 13 bases agree with TRBD2. The CDR3 runs to 14 residues. CDR1 is SQVTM and CDR2 is ANQGSEA in the germline V gene. The trim removed 6 bases at V and 4 bases at J, leaving 3 bases unmatched. The CDR3 DNA follows: TGCAGCGTCGCGACTAGCGGGAGGTACAATGAGCAGTTCTTC. This sequence encodes CSVATSGRYNEQFF.

The gene calls are TRBV2 and TRBJ2-7; no reliable D call. The CDR3 sequence is 11 residues long. Trimming took 4 bases from V and 5 from J, leaving 6 bases between them. Germline V gene sequence: CDR1 SNHLY, CDR2 FYNNEI. CDR3 bases: TGTGCCAGCAGTGGGGAACACGAGCAGTACTTC. Translated: CASSGEHEQYF.

The J gene is TRBJ1-2, the V gene TRBV9; D perhaps matches TRBD1 (6 bases). This CDR3 region has 14 residues. Germline-derived CDR1 and CDR2 are SGDLS and YYNGEE. The V end lost 4 bases, the J end lost 2 bases, and 12 bases lay between the germline ends. The CDR3 DNA is TGTGCCAGCAGCCACGGGGGACAAAACTATGGCTACACCTTC. Protein: CASSHGGQNYGYTF.

The chain recombines TRBV29-1 with TRBJ2-3; perhaps TRBD2 as D (6 bases). This CDR3 comprises 15 residues. Trimming took off 3 bases at V and 0 bases at J, with 13 bases between the two ends. Germline CDR1 SQVTM, CDR2 ANQGSEA. The CDR3 sequence is CSVEGRGGSTDTQYF. Here the CDR3 DNA reads TGCAGCGTTGAGGGGCGGGGCGGGAGCACAGATACGCAGTATTTT.

The chain combines TRBV4-1 with TRBJ2-5; D may be TRBD1 (6 bases). This CDR3 region has 14 residues. CDR1 MGHRA and CDR2 YSYEKL come from the germline V gene. V lost 1 base and J lost 5, with 11 bases in between. The CDR3 protein is CASSQVAGVETQYF. CDR3 DNA sequence: TGCGCCAGCAGCCAAGTCGCAGGGGTTGAGACCCAGTACTTC.